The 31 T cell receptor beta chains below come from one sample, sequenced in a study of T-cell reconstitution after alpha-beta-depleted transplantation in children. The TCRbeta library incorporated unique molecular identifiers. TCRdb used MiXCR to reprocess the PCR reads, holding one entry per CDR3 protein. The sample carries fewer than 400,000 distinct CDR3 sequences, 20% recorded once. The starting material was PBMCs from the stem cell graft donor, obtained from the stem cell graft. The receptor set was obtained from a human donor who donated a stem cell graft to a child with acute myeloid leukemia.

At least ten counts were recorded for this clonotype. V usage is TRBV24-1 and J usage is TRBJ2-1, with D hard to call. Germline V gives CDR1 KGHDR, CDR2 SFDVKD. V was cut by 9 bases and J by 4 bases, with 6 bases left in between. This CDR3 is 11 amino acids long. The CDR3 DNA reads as TGTGCCACCGGATCGTACAATGAGCAGTTCTTC. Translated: CATGSYNEQFF.

CDR3 residues: CASSPETSGKYEQFF. The DNA of the CDR3 is TGTGCCAGCAGCCCAGAGACTAGCGGGAAGTATGAGCAGTTCTTC. The chain combines TRBV7-9 with TRBJ2-1, with TRBD2 matching over 11 bases. Germline CDR1 reads SEHNR; CDR2 reads FQNEAQ (reference sequence). The CDR3 loop spans 15 amino acids. The V gene end was trimmed by 5 bases and the J gene end by 8 bases; junction bases not matched to a gene: 8. Supplemented by reference TRBV7-9 and TRBJ2-1, the full variable domain reads DTGVSQNPRHKITKRGQNVTFRCDPISEHNRLYWYRQTLGQGPEFLTYFQNEAQLEKSRLLSDRFSAERPKGSFSTLEIQRTEQGDSAMYLCASSPETSGKYEQFFGPGTRLTVL.

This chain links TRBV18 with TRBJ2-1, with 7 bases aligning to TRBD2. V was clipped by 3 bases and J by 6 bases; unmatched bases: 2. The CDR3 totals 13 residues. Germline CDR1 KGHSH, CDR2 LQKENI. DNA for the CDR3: TGTGCCAGCTCACCGACTAGCACCAATGAGCAGTTCTTC. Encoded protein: CASSPTSTNEQFF. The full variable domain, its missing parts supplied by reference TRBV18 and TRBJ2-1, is NAGVMQNPRHLVRRRGQEARLRCSPMKGHSHVYWYRQLPEEGLKFMVYLQKENIIDESGMPKERFSAEFPKEGPSILRIQQVVRGDSAAYFCASSPTSTNEQFFGPGTRLTVL.

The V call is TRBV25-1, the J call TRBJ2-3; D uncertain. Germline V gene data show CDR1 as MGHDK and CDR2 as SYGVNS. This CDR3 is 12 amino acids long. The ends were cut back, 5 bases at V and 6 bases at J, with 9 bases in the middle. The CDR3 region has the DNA TGTGCCAGCAGTTTATTGGAGGATACGCAGTATTTT. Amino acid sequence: CASSLLEDTQYF.

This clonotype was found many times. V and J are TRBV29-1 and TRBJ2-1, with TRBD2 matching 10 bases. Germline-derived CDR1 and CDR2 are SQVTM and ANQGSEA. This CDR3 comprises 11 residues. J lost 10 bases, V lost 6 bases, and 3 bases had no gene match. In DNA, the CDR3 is TGCAGCGTGCAACTAGCGGGAGAGCAGTTCTTC. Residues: CSVQLAGEQFF.

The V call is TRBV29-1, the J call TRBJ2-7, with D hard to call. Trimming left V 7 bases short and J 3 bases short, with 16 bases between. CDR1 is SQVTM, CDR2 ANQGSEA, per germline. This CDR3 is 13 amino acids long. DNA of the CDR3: TGCAGCGCTGTACTGGATGGTAACTACGAGCAGTACTTC. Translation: CSAVLDGNYEQYF.

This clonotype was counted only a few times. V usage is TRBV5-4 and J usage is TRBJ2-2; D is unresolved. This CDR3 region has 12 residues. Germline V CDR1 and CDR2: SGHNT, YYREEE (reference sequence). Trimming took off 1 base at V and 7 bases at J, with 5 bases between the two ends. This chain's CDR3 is CASSLPGGELFF. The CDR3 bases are TGTGCCAGCAGCTTGCCCGGCGGGGAGCTGTTTTTT.

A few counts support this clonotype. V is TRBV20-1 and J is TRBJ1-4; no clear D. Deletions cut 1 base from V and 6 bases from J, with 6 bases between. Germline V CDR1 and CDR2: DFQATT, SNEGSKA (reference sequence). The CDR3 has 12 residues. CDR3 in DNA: TGCAGTGCTAGAGGGACGGATGAAAAACTGTTTTTT. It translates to CSARGTDEKLFF.

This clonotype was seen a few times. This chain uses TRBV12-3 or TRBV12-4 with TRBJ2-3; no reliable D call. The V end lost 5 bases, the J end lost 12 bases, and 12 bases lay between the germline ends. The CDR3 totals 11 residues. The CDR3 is CASSGYRGQYF. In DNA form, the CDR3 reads TGTGCCAGCAGTGGTTATCGCGGTCAGTATTTT.

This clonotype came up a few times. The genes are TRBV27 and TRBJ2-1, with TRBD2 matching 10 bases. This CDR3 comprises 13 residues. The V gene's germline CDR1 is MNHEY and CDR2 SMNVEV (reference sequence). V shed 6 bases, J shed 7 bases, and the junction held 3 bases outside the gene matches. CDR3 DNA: TGTGCCAGCAGGTTGACTAGCGGGAATGAGCAGTTCTTC. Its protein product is CASRLTSGNEQFF.

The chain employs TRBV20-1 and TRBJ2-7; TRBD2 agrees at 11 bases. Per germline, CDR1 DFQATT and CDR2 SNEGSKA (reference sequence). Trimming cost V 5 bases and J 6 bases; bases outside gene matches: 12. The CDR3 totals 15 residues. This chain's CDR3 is CSAAWVAGGPSEQYF. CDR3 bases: TGCAGTGCTGCGTGGGTAGCGGGAGGGCCCAGCGAGCAGTACTTC.

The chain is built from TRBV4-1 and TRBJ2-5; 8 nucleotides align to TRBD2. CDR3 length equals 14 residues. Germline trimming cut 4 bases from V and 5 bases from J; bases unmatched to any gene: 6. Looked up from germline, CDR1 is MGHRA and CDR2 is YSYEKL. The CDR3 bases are TGCGCCAGCAGCCCCAACCAGCGGGGGGAGACCCAGTACTTC. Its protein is CASSPNQRGETQYF.

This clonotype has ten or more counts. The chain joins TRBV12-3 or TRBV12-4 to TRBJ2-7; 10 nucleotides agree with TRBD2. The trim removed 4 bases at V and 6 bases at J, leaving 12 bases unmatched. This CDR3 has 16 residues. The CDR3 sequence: CASSWRPSGSSSEQYF. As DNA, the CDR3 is TGTGCCAGCAGTTGGCGACCTAGCGGGAGTAGTAGCGAGCAGTACTTC.

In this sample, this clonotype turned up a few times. CDR3 in amino acids: CASSLTQGVYNEQFF. The CDR3 DNA is TGTGCCAGCAGTTTAACACAGGGGGTCTACAATGAGCAGTTCTTC. V and J are TRBV27 and TRBJ2-1; 8 positions match TRBD1. The CDR3 is 15 amino acids. Per the germline V gene, CDR1 is MNHEY and CDR2 is SMNVEV (reference sequence). V trimming: 2 bases; J trimming: 3 bases; junction bases outside the gene matches: 3.

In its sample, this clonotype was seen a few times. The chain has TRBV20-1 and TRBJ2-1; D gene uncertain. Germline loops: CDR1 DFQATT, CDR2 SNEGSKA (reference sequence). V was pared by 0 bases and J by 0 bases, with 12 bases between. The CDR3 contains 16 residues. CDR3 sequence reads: CSARDPSGSSYNEQFF. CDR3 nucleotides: TGCAGTGCTAGAGACCCCTCCGGTAGCTCCTACAATGAGCAGTTCTTC.

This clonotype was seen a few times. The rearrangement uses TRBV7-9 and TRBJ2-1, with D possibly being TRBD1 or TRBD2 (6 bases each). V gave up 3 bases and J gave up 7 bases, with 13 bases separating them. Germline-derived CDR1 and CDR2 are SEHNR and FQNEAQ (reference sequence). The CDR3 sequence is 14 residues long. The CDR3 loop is CASSFGGLGNEQFF. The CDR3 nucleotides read TGTGCCAGCAGCTTTGGGGGGCTGGGGAATGAGCAGTTCTTC.

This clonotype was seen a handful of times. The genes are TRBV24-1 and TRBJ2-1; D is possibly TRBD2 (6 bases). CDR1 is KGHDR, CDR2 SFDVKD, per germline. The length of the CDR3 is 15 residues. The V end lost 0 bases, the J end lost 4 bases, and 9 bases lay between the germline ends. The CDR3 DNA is TGTGCCACCAGTGATTTGGCGGGAAAATACAATGAGCAGTTCTTC. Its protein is CATSDLAGKYNEQFF.

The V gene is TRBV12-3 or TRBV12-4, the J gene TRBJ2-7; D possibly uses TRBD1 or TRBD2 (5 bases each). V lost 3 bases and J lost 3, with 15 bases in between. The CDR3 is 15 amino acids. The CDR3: CASSFSGTGLYEQYF. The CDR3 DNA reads TGTGCCAGCAGTTTTTCGGGCACGGGGCTCTACGAGCAGTACTTC.

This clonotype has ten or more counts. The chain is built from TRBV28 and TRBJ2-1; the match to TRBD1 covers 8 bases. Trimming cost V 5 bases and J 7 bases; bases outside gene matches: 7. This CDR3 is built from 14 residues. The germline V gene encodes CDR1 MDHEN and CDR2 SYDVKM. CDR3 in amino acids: CASSGQGGSNEQFF. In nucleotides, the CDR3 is TGTGCCAGCAGTGGACAGGGCGGGTCAAATGAGCAGTTCTTC.

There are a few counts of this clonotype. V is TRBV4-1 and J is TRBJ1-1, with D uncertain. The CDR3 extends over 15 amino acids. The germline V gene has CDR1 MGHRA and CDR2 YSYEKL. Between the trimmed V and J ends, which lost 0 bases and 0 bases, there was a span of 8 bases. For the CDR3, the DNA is TGCGCCAGCAGCCAAGATAACGACATGAACACTGAAGCTTTCTTT. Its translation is CASSQDNDMNTEAFF.

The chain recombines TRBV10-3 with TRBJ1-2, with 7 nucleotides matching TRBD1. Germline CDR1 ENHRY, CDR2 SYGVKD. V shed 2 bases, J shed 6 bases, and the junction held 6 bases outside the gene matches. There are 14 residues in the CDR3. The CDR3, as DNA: TGTGCCATCAGTGAGGGGAGGGACAGAAATGGCTACACCTTC. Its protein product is CAISEGRDRNGYTF.

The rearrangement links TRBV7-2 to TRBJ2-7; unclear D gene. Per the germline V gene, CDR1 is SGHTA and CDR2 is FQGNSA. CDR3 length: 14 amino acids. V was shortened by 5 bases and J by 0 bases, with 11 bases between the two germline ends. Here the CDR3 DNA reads TGTGCCAGCAGCCAACTCCGGAGCTCCTACGAGCAGTACTTC. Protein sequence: CASSQLRSSYEQYF.

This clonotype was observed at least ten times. DNA of the CDR3: TGCAGCGTTGGGGCGGGGAAACGGGATACGCAGTATTTT. Protein product: CSVGAGKRDTQYF. The chain has TRBV29-1 and TRBJ2-3; D might be TRBD2 (6 bases). V lost 4 bases and J lost 6, with 14 bases in between. Germline V gene data show CDR1 as SQVTM and CDR2 as ANQGSEA. The CDR3 is 13 residues long.

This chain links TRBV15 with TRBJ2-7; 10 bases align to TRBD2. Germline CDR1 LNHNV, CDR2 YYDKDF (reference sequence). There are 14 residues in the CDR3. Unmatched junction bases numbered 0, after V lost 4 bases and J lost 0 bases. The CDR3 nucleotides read TGTGCCACCAGCACTAGCGGGAGCTCCTACGAGCAGTACTTC. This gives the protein CATSTSGSSYEQYF.

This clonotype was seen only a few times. CDR3 in amino acids: CASSTVRDGEQFF. CDR3 nucleotides: TGTGCCAGCAGCACTGTCCGGGACGGTGAGCAGTTCTTC. The chain recombines TRBV7-3 with TRBJ2-1; the D call may be TRBD1 or TRBD2 (5 bases each). The CDR3 extends over 13 amino acids. V lost 5 bases to trimming and J lost 9 bases, with 14 bases between them. Germline CDR1 reads SGHTA; CDR2 reads FQGTGA.

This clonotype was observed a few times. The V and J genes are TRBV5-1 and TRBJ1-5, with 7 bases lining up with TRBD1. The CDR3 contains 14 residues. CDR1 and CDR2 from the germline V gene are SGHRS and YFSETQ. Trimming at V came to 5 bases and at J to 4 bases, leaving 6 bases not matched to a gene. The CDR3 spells CASSHPTGNQPQHF. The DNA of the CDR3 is TGCGCCAGCAGTCATCCGACAGGGAATCAGCCCCAGCATTTT.

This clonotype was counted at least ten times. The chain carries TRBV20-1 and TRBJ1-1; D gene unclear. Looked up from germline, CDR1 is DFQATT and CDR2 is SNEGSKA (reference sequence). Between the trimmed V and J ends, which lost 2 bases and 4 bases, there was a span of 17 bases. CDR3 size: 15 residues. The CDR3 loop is CSARPRRPAGTEAFF. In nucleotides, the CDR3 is TGCAGTGCTAGACCGAGACGGCCGGCGGGCACTGAAGCTTTCTTT.

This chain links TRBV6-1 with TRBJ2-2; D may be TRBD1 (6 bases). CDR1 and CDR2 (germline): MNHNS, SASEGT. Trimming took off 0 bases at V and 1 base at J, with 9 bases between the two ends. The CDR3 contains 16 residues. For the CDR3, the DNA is TGTGCCAGCAGTGAAGCGCAGGGGATGAACACCGGGGAGCTGTTTTTT. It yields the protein CASSEAQGMNTGELFF.

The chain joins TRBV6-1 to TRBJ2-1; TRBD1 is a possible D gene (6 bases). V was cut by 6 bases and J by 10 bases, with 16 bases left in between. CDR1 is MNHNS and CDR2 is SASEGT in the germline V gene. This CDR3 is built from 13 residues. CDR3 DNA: TGTGCCAGCAGCCTGGGGGCAGGACGGGAGCAGTTCTTC. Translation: CASSLGAGREQFF.

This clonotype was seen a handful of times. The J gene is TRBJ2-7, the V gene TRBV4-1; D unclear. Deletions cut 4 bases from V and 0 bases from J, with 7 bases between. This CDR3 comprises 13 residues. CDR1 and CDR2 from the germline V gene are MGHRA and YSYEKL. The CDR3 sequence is CASSPQVSYEQYF. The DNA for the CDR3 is TGCGCCAGCAGCCCCCAGGTCTCCTACGAGCAGTACTTC.

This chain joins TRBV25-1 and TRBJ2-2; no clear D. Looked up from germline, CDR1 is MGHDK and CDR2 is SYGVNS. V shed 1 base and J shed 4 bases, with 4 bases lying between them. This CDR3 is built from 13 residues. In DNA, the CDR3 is TGTGCCAGCAGTGAATCCTTCACCGGGGAGCTGTTTTTT. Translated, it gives CASSESFTGELFF.